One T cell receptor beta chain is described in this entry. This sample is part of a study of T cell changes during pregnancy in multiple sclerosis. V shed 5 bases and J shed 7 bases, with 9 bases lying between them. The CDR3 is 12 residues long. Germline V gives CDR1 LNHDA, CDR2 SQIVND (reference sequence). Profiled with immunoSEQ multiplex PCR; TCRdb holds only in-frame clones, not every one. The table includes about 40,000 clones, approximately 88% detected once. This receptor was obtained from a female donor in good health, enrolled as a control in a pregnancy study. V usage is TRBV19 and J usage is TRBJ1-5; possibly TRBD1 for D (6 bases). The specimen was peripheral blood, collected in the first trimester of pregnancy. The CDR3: CASSGGGQPQHF. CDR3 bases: TGTGCCAGTAGTGGCGGGGGCCAGCCCCAGCATTTT.